The clone carrying this T cell receptor beta chain was recorded only once. This specimen comes from a study of cytomegalovirus exposure and HLA in healthy donors. Trimming left V 2 bases short and J 5 bases short, with 18 bases between. This CDR3 is 16 amino acids long. Germline CDR1 is MDHEN and CDR2 is SYDVKM. At collection, donors were nominally healthy, but unrecorded immune exposures were probable. With 60 Vbeta and 13 Jbeta primers, the PCR was carried out. Profiled with immunoSEQ multiplex PCR; TCRdb holds only in-frame clones, not every one. The data show about 140,000 clones, about 76% seen once.

What was sequenced was PBMCs. The V and J genes are TRBV28 and TRBJ1-1; maybe TRBD1 (5 bases). The sequence derives from a man aged 18-30 years in good health and CMV-seronegative. The CDR3 region has the DNA TGTGCCAGCAGTTTAGGGGGGAGGGGCGGTCGGACTGAAGCTTTCTTT. It is translated as CASSLGGRGGRTEAFF.